Listed here are 5 T cell receptor beta chains from one sample, sequenced in a study of cytomegalovirus exposure and HLA in healthy donors. PCR employed 60 Vbeta and 13 Jbeta primers. Sequenced by immunoSEQ multiplex PCR; TCRdb stores in-frame clones only, minus some. The sample yields about 92,000 clones, approximately 81% seen once. The sequenced material came from PBMCs. Every receptor here comes from a girl aged 2-10 years in good health and CMV-seropositive.

The V and J genes are TRBV11-2 and TRBJ1-1; D is unclear. Trimming left V 6 bases short and J 0 bases short, with 8 bases between. Per the germline V gene, CDR1 is SGHAT and CDR2 is FQNNGV. CDR3 length equals 13 residues. The chain's CDR3 is CASRRGMNTEAFF. The CDR3 nucleotides are TGTGCCAGCAGACGGGGTATGAACACTGAAGCTTTCTTT.

The chain carries TRBV19 and TRBJ1-4; TRBD1 is a possible D gene (6 bases). V was shortened by 2 bases and J by 3 bases, with 7 bases between the two germline ends. Germline V CDR1 and CDR2: LNHDA, SQIVND (reference sequence). The CDR3 is made up of 14 amino acids. The CDR3 here is CASSISGANEKLFF. Written as DNA, the CDR3 is TGTGCCAGTAGTATATCAGGGGCTAATGAAAAACTGTTTTTT.

The genes are TRBV28 and TRBJ2-5, with 12 nucleotides matching TRBD2. The CDR3 consists of 15 residues. In germline, CDR1 is MDHEN, CDR2 SYDVKM. The junction had 9 bases not matched to a gene; V was cut back by 11 bases and J by 2 bases. CDR3 sequence reads: CASGLAGGKQETQYF. The CDR3 bases are TGTGCCTCTGGGCTAGCGGGAGGGAAACAAGAGACCCAGTACTTC.

The chain links TRBV2 to TRBJ2-3; weak D call: TRBD2 (5 bases). Per germline, CDR1 SNHLY and CDR2 FYNNEI. V was shortened by 11 bases and J by 1 base, with 7 bases between the two germline ends. The CDR3 consists of 11 residues. CDR3 sequence reads: CACSGTDTQYF. The CDR3 nucleotides read TGTGCCTGTAGCGGCACAGATACGCAGTATTTT.

The rearrangement uses TRBV30 and TRBJ1-2, with a weak D call TRBD1 (5 bases). The germline V gene encodes CDR1 GTSNPN and CDR2 SVGIG (reference sequence). The CDR3 has 14 residues. The V gene lost 0 bases and the J gene lost 3 bases, with 11 bases spanning the gap. CDR3 nucleotides: TGTGCCTGGAGTGTAACAGGACAATACTATGGCTACACCTTC. Its protein product is CAWSVTGQYYGYTF.